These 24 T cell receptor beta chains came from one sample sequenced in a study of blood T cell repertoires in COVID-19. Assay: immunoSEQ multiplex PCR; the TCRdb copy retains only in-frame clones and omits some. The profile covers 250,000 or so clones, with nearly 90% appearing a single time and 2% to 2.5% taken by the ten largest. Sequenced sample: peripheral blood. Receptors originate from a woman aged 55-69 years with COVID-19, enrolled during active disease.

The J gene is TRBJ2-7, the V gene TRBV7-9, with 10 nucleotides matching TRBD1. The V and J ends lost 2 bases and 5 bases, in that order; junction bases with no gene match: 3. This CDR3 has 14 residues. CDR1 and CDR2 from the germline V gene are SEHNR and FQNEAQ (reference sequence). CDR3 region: CASSLRTGGDEQYF. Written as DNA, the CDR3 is TGTGCCAGCAGCTTAAGGACAGGGGGGGACGAGCAGTACTTC.

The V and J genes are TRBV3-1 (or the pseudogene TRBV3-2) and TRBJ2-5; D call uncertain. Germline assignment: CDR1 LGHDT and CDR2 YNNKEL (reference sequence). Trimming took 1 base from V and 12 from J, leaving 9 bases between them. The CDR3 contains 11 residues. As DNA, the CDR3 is TGTGCCAGCAGCCAAGTCGGGTTTGAGTACTTC. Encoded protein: CASSQVGFEYF.

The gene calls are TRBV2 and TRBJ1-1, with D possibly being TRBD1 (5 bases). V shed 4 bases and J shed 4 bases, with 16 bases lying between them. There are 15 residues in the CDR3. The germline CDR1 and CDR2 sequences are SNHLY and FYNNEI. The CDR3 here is CASSADGAEGTEAFF. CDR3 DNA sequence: TGTGCCAGCAGTGCGGATGGGGCGGAGGGCACTGAAGCTTTCTTT.

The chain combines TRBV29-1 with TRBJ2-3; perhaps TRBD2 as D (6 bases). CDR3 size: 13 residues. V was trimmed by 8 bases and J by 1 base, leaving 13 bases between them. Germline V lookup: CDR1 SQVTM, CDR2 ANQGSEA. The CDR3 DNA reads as TGCAGCTCCGGGGGTATCGGCACAGATACGCAGTATTTT. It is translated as CSSGGIGTDTQYF.

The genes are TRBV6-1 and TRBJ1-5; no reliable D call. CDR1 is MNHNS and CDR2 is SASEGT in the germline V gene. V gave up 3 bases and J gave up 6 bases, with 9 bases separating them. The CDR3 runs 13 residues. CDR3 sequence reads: CASSDGLSQPQHF. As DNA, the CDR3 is TGTGCCAGCAGTGATGGACTGTCTCAGCCCCAGCATTTT.

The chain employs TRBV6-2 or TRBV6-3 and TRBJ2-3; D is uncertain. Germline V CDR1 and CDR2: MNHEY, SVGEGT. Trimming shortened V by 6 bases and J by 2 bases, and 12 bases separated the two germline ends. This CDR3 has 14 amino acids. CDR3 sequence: CASSQLRNTDTQYF. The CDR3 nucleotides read TGTGCCAGCAGCCAGTTGCGAAACACAGATACGCAGTATTTT.

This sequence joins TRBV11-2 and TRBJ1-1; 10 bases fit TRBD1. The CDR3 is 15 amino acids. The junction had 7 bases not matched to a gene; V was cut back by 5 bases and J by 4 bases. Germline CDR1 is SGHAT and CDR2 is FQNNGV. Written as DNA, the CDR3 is TGTGCCAGCAGCCCACCCGGGACAGGGGTCACTGAAGCTTTCTTT. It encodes CASSPPGTGVTEAFF.

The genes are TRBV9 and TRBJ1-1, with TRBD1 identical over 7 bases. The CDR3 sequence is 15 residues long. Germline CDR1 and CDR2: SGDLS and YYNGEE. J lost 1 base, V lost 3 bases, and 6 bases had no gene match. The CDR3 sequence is CASSARQGTNTEAFF. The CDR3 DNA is TGTGCCAGCAGCGCCCGACAGGGAACGAACACTGAAGCTTTCTTT.

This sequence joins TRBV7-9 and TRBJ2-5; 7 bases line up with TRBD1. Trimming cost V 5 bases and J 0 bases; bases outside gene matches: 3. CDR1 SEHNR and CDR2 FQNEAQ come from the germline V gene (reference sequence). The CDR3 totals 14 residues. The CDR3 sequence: CASSRTGNQETQYF. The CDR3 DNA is TGTGCCAGCAGCCGGACAGGTAACCAAGAGACCCAGTACTTC.

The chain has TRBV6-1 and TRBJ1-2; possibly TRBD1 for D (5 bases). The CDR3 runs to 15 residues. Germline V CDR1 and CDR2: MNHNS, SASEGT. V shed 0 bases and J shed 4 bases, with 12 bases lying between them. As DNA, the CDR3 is TGTGCCAGCAGTGAAGCGACGACAGAGTCCTATGGCTACACCTTC. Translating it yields CASSEATTESYGYTF.

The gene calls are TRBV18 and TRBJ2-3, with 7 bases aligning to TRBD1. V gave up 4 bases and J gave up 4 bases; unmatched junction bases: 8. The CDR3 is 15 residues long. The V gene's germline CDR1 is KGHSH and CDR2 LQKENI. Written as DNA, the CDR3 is TGTGCCAGCTCACTAAGACAGGGTACATCAGATACGCAGTATTTT. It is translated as CASSLRQGTSDTQYF.

The CDR3 DNA reads as TGTGCCAGCAGTTCTACCTACGAGCAGTACTTC. It specifies CASSSTYEQYF. J is TRBJ2-7 and V is TRBV2; unclear D gene. Germline V gives CDR1 SNHLY, CDR2 FYNNEI. Trimming left V 5 bases short and J 2 bases short, with 4 bases between. This CDR3 region has 11 residues.

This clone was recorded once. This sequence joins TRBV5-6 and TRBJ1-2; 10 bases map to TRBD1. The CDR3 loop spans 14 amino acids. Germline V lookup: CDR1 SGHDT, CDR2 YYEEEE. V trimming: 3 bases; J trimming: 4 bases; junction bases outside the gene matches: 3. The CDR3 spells CASSSTGGGYGYTF. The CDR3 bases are TGTGCCAGCAGCTCGACAGGGGGCGGCTATGGCTACACCTTC.

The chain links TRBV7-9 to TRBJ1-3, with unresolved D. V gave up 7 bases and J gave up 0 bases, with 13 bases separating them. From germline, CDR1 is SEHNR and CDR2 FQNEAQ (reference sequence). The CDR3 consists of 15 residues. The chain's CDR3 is CASTADGSSGNTIYF. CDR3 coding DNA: TGTGCCAGCACCGCGGACGGGAGCTCTGGAAACACCATATATTTT.

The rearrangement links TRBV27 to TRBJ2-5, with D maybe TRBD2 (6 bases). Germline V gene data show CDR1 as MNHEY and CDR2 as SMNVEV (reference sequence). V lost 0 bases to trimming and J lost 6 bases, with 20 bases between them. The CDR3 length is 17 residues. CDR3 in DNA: TGTGCCAGCAGTTTATCGGCAAATACTTGGGGGGAAAAGACCCAGTACTTC. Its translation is CASSLSANTWGEKTQYF.

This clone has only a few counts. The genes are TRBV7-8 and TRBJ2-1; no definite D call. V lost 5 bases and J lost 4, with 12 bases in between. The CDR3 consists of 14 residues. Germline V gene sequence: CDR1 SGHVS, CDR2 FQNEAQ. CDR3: CASSLPLAYNEQFF. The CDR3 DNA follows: TGTGCCAGCAGCCTCCCCCTCGCGTACAATGAGCAGTTCTTC. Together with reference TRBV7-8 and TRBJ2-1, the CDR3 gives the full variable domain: GAGVSQSPRYKVAKRGQDVALRCDPISGHVSLFWYQQALGQGPEFLTYFQNEAQLDKSGLPSDRFFAERPEGSVSTLKIQRTQQEDSAVYLCASSLPLAYNEQFFGPGTRLTVL.

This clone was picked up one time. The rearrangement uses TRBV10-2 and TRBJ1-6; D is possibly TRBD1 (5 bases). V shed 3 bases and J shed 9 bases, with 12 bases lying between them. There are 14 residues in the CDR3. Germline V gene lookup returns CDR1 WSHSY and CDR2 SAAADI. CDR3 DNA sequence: TGCGCCAGCAGTGAAGAAAGGGGAGGTTCACCCCTCCACTTT. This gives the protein CASSEERGGSPLHF.

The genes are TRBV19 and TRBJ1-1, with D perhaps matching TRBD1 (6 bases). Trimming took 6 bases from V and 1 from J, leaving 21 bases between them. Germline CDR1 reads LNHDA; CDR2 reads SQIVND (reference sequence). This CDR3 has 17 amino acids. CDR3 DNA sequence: TGTGCCAGTAGCCCCGCCCCCGGACAGCGGCGGAACACTGAAGCTTTCTTT. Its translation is CASSPAPGQRRNTEAFF.

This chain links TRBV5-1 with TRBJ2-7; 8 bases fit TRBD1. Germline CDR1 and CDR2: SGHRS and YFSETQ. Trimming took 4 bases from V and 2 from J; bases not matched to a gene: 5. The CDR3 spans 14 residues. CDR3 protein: CASSQGQGPYEQYF. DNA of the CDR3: TGCGCCAGCAGCCAAGGACAGGGCCCCTACGAGCAGTACTTC.

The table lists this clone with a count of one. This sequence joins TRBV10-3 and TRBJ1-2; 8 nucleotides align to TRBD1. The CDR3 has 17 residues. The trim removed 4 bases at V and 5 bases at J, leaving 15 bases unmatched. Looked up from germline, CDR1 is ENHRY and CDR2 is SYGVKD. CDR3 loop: CAISAAGGARGSYGYTF. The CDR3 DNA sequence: TGTGCCATCAGTGCAGCAGGGGGCGCTAGGGGCTCTTATGGCTACACCTTC.

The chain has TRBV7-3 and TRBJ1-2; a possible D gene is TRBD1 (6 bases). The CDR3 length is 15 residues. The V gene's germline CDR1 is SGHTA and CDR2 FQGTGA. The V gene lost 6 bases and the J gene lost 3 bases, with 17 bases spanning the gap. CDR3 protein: CASSKGPPGDYGYTF. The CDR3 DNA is TGTGCCAGCAGTAAAGGTCCCCCAGGGGACTATGGCTACACCTTC.

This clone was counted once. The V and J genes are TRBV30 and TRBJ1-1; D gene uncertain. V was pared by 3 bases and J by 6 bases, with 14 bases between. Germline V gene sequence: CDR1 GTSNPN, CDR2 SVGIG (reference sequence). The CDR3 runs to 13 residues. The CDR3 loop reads CAWRAGEWSEAFF. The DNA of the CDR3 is TGTGCCTGGAGGGCCGGGGAATGGTCTGAAGCTTTCTTT.

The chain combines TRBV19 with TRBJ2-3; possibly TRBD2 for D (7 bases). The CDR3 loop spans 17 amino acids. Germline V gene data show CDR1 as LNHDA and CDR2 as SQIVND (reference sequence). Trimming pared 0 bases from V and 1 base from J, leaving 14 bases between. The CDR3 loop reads CASSIESQGRGTDTQYF. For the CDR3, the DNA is TGTGCCAGTAGTATAGAGTCCCAGGGGAGGGGCACAGATACGCAGTATTTT.

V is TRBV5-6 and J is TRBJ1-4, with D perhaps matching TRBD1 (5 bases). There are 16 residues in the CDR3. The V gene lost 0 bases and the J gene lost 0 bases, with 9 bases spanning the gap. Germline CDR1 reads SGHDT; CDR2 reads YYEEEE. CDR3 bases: TGTGCCAGCAGCTTGGAAGGGGCAGCAACTAATGAAAAACTGTTTTTT. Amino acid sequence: CASSLEGAATNEKLFF.